This TCR beta chain was recovered during a study of blood T cell repertoires in COVID-19. This table comes from immunoSEQ multiplex PCR, and its TCRdb copy is limited to in-frame clones, with some not included. In the table there are some 270,000 clones, about 91% of which are singletons. The CDR3 is 16 residues long. Trimming cost V 1 base and J 3 bases; bases outside gene matches: 3. Germline values: CDR1 LGHNA, CDR2 YSLEER. This rearrangement joins TRBV4-3 to TRBJ2-2; 9 bases agree with TRBD2. Sequenced input: PBMCs or T cells enriched from blood (not recorded which). This sequence was found in a man aged 35 to 55 who had been exposed to COVID-19. This CDR3 reads CASSQVAGGYTGELFF. In DNA form, the CDR3 reads TGCGCCAGCAGCCAAGTCGCGGGAGGGTACACCGGGGAGCTGTTTTTT.